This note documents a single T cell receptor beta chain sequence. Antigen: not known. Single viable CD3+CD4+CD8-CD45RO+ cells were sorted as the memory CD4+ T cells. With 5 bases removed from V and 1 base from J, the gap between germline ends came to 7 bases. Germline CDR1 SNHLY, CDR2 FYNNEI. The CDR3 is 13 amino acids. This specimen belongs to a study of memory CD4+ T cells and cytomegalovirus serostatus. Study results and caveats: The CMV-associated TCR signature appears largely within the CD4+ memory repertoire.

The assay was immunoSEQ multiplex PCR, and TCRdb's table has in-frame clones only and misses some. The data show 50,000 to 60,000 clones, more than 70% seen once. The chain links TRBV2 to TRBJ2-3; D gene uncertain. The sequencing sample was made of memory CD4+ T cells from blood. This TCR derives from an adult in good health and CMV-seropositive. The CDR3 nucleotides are TGTGCCAGCAGTCCCCGCGGCACAGATACGCAGTATTTT. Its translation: CASSPRGTDTQYF.